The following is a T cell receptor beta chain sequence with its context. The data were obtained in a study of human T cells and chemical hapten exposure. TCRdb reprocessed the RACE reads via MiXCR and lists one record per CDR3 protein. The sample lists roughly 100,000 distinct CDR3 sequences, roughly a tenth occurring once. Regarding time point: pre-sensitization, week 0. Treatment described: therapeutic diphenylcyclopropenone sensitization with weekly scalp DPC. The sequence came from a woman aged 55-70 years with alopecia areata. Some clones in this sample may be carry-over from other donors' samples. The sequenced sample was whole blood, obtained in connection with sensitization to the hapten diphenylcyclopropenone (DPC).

The CDR3 DNA is TGTGCCAGCAGACCCGGGAACCGGGCCTACGAGCAGTACTTC. Translation: CASRPGNRAYEQYF. The rearrangement links TRBV12-3 or TRBV12-4 to TRBJ2-7; weak D call: TRBD2 (5 bases). This CDR3 spans 14 amino acids. Trimming stripped 6 bases from V and 2 bases from J, with 14 bases between.